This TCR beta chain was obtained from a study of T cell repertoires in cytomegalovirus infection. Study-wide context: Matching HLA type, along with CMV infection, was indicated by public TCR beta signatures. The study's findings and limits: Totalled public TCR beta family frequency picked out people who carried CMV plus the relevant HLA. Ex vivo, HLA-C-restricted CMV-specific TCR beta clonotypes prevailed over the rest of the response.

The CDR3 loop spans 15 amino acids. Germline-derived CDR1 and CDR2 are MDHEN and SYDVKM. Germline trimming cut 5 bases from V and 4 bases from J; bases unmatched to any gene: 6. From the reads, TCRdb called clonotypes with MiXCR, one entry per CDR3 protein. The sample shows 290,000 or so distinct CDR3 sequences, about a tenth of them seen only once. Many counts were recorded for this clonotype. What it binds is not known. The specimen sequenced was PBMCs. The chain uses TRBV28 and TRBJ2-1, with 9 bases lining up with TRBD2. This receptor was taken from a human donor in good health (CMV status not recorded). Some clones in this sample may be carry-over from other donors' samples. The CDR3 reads CASSKGGGAYNEQFF. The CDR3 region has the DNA TGTGCCAGCAGTAAGGGCGGGGGGGCTTACAATGAGCAGTTCTTC.